Following are 30 T cell receptor beta chains from one sample sequenced in a study of shared clonotypes between healthy human individuals (TCRdb year 2020). The library was generated by the immunoSEQ multiplex PCR assay. TCRdb took over this immuneACCESS table, retaining in-frame rearrangements with V and J assigned. Such tables are incomplete; in checked studies, under half of the missing clones stem from an unresolved V gene, and the remainder is unexplained. The sample data list 330,000 or so clones, and around 79% of these were observed just once. Less than 11% of the sample belongs to the ten largest clones. Sequenced material: memory CD4+ T cells sorted from blood. The meaning of the sample's cell subset or site label: CD45RA-negative fraction. The receptors derive from a young man in good health.

A remark on this clone: Relative to the germline gene, one junction end is altered; a read error may explain this. The gene calls are TRBV7-7 and TRBJ2-2; D ambiguous. The CDR3 covers 13 residues. In germline, CDR1 is SSHAT, CDR2 FNYEAQ (reference sequence). The CDR3: CASSLEARGELFF. In DNA form, the CDR3 reads TGTGCTAGCAGCTTAGAGGCACGTGGGGAGCTGTTTTTT.

J is TRBJ2-7 and V is TRBV7-8; D is ambiguous. From germline, CDR1 is SGHVS and CDR2 FQNEAQ. This CDR3 is 12 amino acids long. The germline V and J ends were trimmed by 7 bases and 2 bases, with 9 bases remaining between them. In DNA form, the CDR3 reads TGTGCCAGCAACTCATTACCCTACGAGCAGTACTTC. It is translated as CASNSLPYEQYF. The full variable domain, its missing parts supplied by reference TRBV7-8 and TRBJ2-7, is GAGVSQSPRYKVAKRGQDVALRCDPISGHVSLFWYQQALGQGPEFLTYFQNEAQLDKSGLPSDRFFAERPEGSVSTLKIQRTQQEDSAVYLCASNSLPYEQYFGPGTRLTVT.

The chain carries TRBV27 and TRBJ2-7; TRBD1 matches at 7 bases. The CDR3 sequence is 15 residues long. J was trimmed by 2 bases and V by 4 bases; bases with no gene match: 8. Germline V gene data show CDR1 as MNHEY and CDR2 as SMNVEV (reference sequence). The CDR3 DNA reads as TGTGCCAGCAGTTCACCGGGACAGTTCCCCTACGAGCAGTACTTC. Translated, it gives CASSSPGQFPYEQYF.

The chain couples TRBV7-9 to TRBJ2-3, with TRBD1 matching over 7 bases. The CDR3 runs 14 residues. The J segment lost 4 bases and the V segment lost 5 bases, leaving 6 bases of the junction unmatched. Per germline, CDR1 SEHNR and CDR2 FQNEAQ (reference sequence). The CDR3 loop reads CASSDNRGADTQYF. CDR3 sequence (DNA): TGTGCCAGCAGCGATAACAGGGGAGCAGATACGCAGTATTTT. Combining the CDR3 with reference TRBV7-9 and TRBJ2-3 gives the whole variable domain DTGVSQNPRHKITKRGQNVTFRCDPISEHNRLYWYRQTLGQGPEFLTYFQNEAQLEKSRLLSDRFSAERPKGSFSTLEIQRTEQGDSAMYLCASSDNRGADTQYFGPGTRLTVL.

This chain connects TRBV11-2 to TRBJ2-7, with D possibly TRBD2 on 6 matching bases. The CDR3 runs 14 residues. Looked up from germline, CDR1 is SGHAT and CDR2 is FQNNGV. Trimming took 5 bases from V and 4 from J, leaving 15 bases between them. CDR3 DNA: TGTGCCAGCAGCAAGACTAGTAGTAGGTACGAGCAGTACTTC. Amino acid sequence: CASSKTSSRYEQYF.

This chain links TRBV18 with TRBJ2-1; the match to TRBD2 covers 12 bases. Germline assignment: CDR1 KGHSH and CDR2 LQKENI. Trimming at V came to 5 bases and at J to 4 bases, leaving 3 bases not matched to a gene. CDR3 size: 15 residues. The CDR3 DNA follows: TGTGCCAGCTCAACCGGGACTAGCGGGTACAATGAGCAGTTCTTC. Translating it yields CASSTGTSGYNEQFF.

This clone was recorded at least ten times. The rearrangement uses TRBV6-5 and TRBJ2-2, with 8 bases that match TRBD1. Trimming cost V 10 bases and J 3 bases; bases outside gene matches: 7. Germline V gene data show CDR1 as MNHEY and CDR2 as SVGAGI. CDR3 length: 14 residues. CDR3 region: CAIRQGPDTGELFF. CDR3 DNA: TGTGCCATCCGACAGGGGCCAGACACCGGGGAGCTGTTTTTT.

The CDR3 loop is CASKVLATQDTQYF. CDR3 bases: TGTGCCAGTAAGGTTTTGGCGACGCAAGATACGCAGTATTTT. The chain uses TRBV19 and TRBJ2-3; D remains unclear. The germline CDR1 and CDR2 sequences are LNHDA and SQIVND (reference sequence). Trimming took 7 bases from V and 5 from J, leaving 16 bases between them. The CDR3 sequence is 14 residues long.

V is TRBV7-9 and J is TRBJ2-2; D might be TRBD1 (6 bases). Germline CDR1 SEHNR, CDR2 FQNEAQ (reference sequence). This CDR3 is built from 15 residues. Between the trimmed V and J ends, which lost 3 bases and 6 bases, there was a span of 14 bases. In DNA, the CDR3 is TGTGCCAGCAGCTTGCCGGGACACCCGGCCGGGGAGCTGTTTTTT. Its translation is CASSLPGHPAGELFF.

This clone was recorded once. The J gene is TRBJ2-5, the V gene TRBV9, with TRBD2 identical over 13 bases. The CDR3 runs to 16 residues. The junction had 4 bases not matched to a gene; V was cut back by 4 bases and J by 1 base. Germline V CDR1 and CDR2: SGDLS, YYNGEE. Here the CDR3 DNA reads TGTGCCAGCAGCCAAGGACTAGCGGGAGCCCAAGAGACCCAGTACTTC. Its translation is CASSQGLAGAQETQYF.

The rearrangement joins TRBV27 to TRBJ2-3; 9 bases align to TRBD1. V trimming: 3 bases; J trimming: 0 bases; junction bases outside the gene matches: 16. The CDR3 consists of 20 residues. CDR1 is MNHEY, CDR2 SMNVEV, per germline (reference sequence). CDR3 bases: TGTGCCAGCAGTTTTTGTCAAAACCGGGACAGGGAATCTAGCACAGATACGCAGTATTTT. Amino acids: CASSFCQNRDRESSTDTQYF.

J is TRBJ2-1 and V is TRBV6-4; TRBD1 aligns across 8 bases. CDR1 MRHNA and CDR2 SNTAGT come from the germline V gene. The junction had 11 bases not matched to a gene; V was cut back by 5 bases and J by 8 bases. The CDR3 loop spans 15 amino acids. DNA of the CDR3: TGTGCCAGCAGTAAGACCGGGACAGGTGTGGATGAGCAGTTCTTC. Its protein is CASSKTGTGVDEQFF.

This chain connects TRBV28 to TRBJ2-2, with D possibly matching TRBD2 (5 bases). The CDR3 sequence is 16 residues long. Germline CDR1 is MDHEN and CDR2 is SYDVKM. V was clipped by 6 bases and J by 0 bases, with 14 bases between them. The CDR3 bases are TGTGCCAGCAGATCTACGGGATCCCCGAACACCGGGGAGCTGTTTTTT. It encodes CASRSTGSPNTGELFF.

The rearrangement joins TRBV5-6 to TRBJ1-1; D is unclear. The CDR3 has 11 amino acids. The V gene lost 4 bases and the J gene lost 2 bases, with 3 bases spanning the gap. Germline V CDR1 and CDR2: SGHDT, YYEEEE. Here the CDR3 DNA reads TGTGCCAGCAGCCATAACACTGAAGCTTTCTTT. It codes for CASSHNTEAFF.

This sequence joins TRBV30 and TRBJ1-3; D is uncertain. Trimming stripped 0 bases from V and 5 bases from J, with 8 bases between. Germline CDR1 is GTSNPN and CDR2 is SVGIG (reference sequence). The CDR3 is made up of 13 amino acids. The DNA for the CDR3 is TGTGCCTGGAGTGTATCAGGAAGAAACACCATATATTTT. Its protein product is CAWSVSGRNTIYF. Using reference TRBV30 and TRBJ1-3 for the parts outside the CDR3, the full variable domain is SQTIHQWPATLVQPVGSPLSLECTVEGTSNPNLYWYRQAAGRGLQLLFYSVGIGQISSEVPQNLSASRPQDRQFILSSKKLLLSDSGFYLCAWSVSGRNTIYFGEGSWLTVV.

V is TRBV30 and J is TRBJ2-7; 12 bases are a match to TRBD1. The CDR3 totals 15 residues. Per germline, CDR1 GTSNPN and CDR2 SVGIG (reference sequence). The junction had 4 bases not matched to a gene; V was cut back by 0 bases and J by 4 bases. CDR3 residues: CAWSVGTGGGYEQYF. CDR3 DNA sequence: TGTGCCTGGAGTGTAGGGACAGGGGGCGGATACGAGCAGTACTTC.

This clone has just a few counts. The genes are TRBV19 and TRBJ1-1, with D possibly TRBD1 on 5 matching bases. Germline assignment: CDR1 LNHDA and CDR2 SQIVND (reference sequence). Deletions cut 8 bases from V and 4 bases from J, with 17 bases between. There are 14 residues in the CDR3. The CDR3 DNA reads as TGTGCCAGTGTCCAAAAAGGTGGGGGCACTGAAGCTTTCTTT. Translated: CASVQKGGGTEAFF.

The gene calls are TRBV11-2 and TRBJ2-2, with a tentative D call TRBD2 (6 bases). Germline values: CDR1 SGHAT, CDR2 FQNNGV. The CDR3 is 15 amino acids. The germline V and J ends were trimmed by 3 bases and 5 bases, with 13 bases remaining between them. CDR3 amino acids: CASSFAGFVTGELFF. The CDR3 DNA reads TGTGCCAGCAGCTTCGCGGGATTCGTTACCGGGGAGCTGTTTTTT.

V usage is TRBV5-6 and J usage is TRBJ1-1; possible D gene TRBD1, 5 bases. Trimming took off 1 base at V and 0 bases at J, with 16 bases between the two ends. The germline V gene has CDR1 SGHDT and CDR2 YYEEEE. CDR3 size: 17 residues. The CDR3 protein is CASSLPGGMGMNTEAFF. In DNA form, the CDR3 reads TGTGCCAGCAGCTTGCCGGGGGGAATGGGAATGAACACTGAAGCTTTCTTT. Looking up the rest from reference TRBV5-6 and TRBJ1-1 gives the full variable domain: DAGVTQSPTHLIKTRGQQVTLRCSPKSGHDTVSWYQQALGQGPQFIFQYYEEEERQRGNFPDRFSGHQFPNYSSELNVNALLLGDSALYLCASSLPGGMGMNTEAFFGQGTRLTVV.

Note on this clone: This same CDR3 is encoded by further DNA sequences in the sample. This chain connects TRBV7-9 to TRBJ2-5; maybe TRBD2 (7 bases). The germline CDR1 and CDR2 sequences are SEHNR and FQNEAQ (reference sequence). The CDR3 is 14 amino acids. The V end lost 8 bases, the J end lost 3 bases, and 16 bases lay between the germline ends. Here the CDR3 DNA reads TGTGCCAGCCGACGCACGGGGGGCGAAGAGACCCAGTACTTC. It specifies CASRRTGGEETQYF.

CDR3 DNA: TGTGCCAGTAGTTTGACATACACGGCCGGGGAGCTGTTTTTT. Translated: CASSLTYTAGELFF. The rearrangement links TRBV19 to TRBJ2-2; D not resolved. Germline lookup yields CDR1 LNHDA and CDR2 SQIVND (reference sequence). Trimming shortened V by 5 bases and J by 6 bases, and 13 bases separated the two germline ends. The CDR3 covers 14 residues. The full variable domain, its missing parts supplied by reference TRBV19 and TRBJ2-2, is DGGITQSPKYLFRKEGQNVTLSCEQNLNHDAMYWYRQDPGQGLRLIYYSQIVNDFQKGDIAEGYSVSREKKESFPLTVTSAQKNPTAFYLCASSLTYTAGELFFGEGSRLTVL.

This clone was observed a single time. A much bigger clone sits one base away, suggesting this may be a read error. This chain connects TRBV6-1 to TRBJ2-7, with D perhaps matching TRBD2 (6 bases). The CDR3 totals 15 residues. CDR1 and CDR2 (germline): MNHNS, SASEGT. In nucleotides, the CDR3 is TGTGCCAGCAGTGAAGCGCTCGGGAGCTCCTACGAGCAGTGCTTC. Translated, it gives CASSEALGSSYEQCF.

The rearrangement links TRBV28 to TRBJ1-3; TRBD1 agrees at 7 bases. Germline V gene sequence: CDR1 MDHEN, CDR2 SYDVKM. This CDR3 is 16 amino acids long. Trimming took 4 bases from V and 3 from J; bases not matched to a gene: 9. The DNA of the CDR3 is TGTGCCAGCAGTTGGGGACAGCCTCATTTTGGAAACACCATATATTTT. It is translated as CASSWGQPHFGNTIYF.

V is TRBV5-1 and J is TRBJ2-6; D may be TRBD1 (6 bases). With 7 bases removed from V and 2 bases from J, the gap between germline ends came to 16 bases. Germline V lookup: CDR1 SGHRS, CDR2 YFSETQ. CDR3 length equals 16 residues. This chain's CDR3 is CASGPPQGAGANVLTF. CDR3 bases: TGCGCCAGCGGTCCCCCACAGGGTGCTGGGGCCAACGTCCTGACTTTC. Full variable domain (rest looked up from reference TRBV5-1 and TRBJ2-6): KAGVTQTPRYLIKTRGQQVTLSCSPISGHRSVSWYQQTPGQGLQFLFEYFSETQRNKGNFPGRFSGRQFSNSRSEMNVSTLELGDSALYLCASGPPQGAGANVLTFGAGSRLTVL.

The chain combines TRBV5-1 with TRBJ1-1; 11 bases align to TRBD1. The germline CDR1 and CDR2 sequences are SGHRS and YFSETQ. J gave up 5 bases and V 4 bases, and 4 bases lay outside the gene matches. The CDR3 runs 14 residues. In DNA form, the CDR3 reads TGCGCCAGCAGCAAGGACAGGGGGCAGACTGAAGCTTTCTTT. This encodes CASSKDRGQTEAFF.

The chain employs TRBV15 and TRBJ1-1; no clear D gene. Germline V CDR1 and CDR2: LNHNV, YYDKDF (reference sequence). The CDR3 is made up of 15 amino acids. Trimming took 1 base from V and 1 from J, leaving 10 bases between them. CDR3 loop: CATSRVSRKNTEAFF. CDR3 coding DNA: TGTGCCACCAGCAGAGTCTCCAGAAAGAACACTGAAGCTTTCTTT.

The gene calls are TRBV7-8 and TRBJ1-2; D remains ambiguous. The V end was cut by 3 bases, the J end by 0 bases, with 14 bases between. Germline loops: CDR1 SGHVS, CDR2 FQNEAQ. The CDR3 sequence is 16 residues long. The DNA of the CDR3 is TGTGCCAGCAGCTTCCTCGAGCCGTTAGCTAACTATGGCTACACCTTC. Translation: CASSFLEPLANYGYTF.

This chain connects TRBV5-4 to TRBJ2-1; TRBD2 matches 9 bases. J gave up 0 bases and V 0 bases, and 4 bases lay outside the gene matches. This CDR3 region has 17 residues. The germline V gene encodes CDR1 SGHNT and CDR2 YYREEE (reference sequence). Here the CDR3 reads CASSLASGIGSYNEQFF. The CDR3 nucleotides are TGTGCCAGCAGCTTGGCTAGCGGGATCGGCTCCTACAATGAGCAGTTCTTC. Drawing the rest from reference TRBV5-4 and TRBJ2-1, the complete variable domain is ETGVTQSPTHLIKTRGQQVTLRCSSQSGHNTVSWYQQALGQGPQFIFQYYREEENGRGNFPPRFSGLQFPNYSSELNVNALELDDSALYLCASSLASGIGSYNEQFFGPGTRLTVL.

Worth noting for this clone: A read error may produce the germline difference seen at one junction end. This chain links TRBV6-1 with TRBJ1-1; 8 positions agree with TRBD1. CDR1 is MNHNS, CDR2 SASEGT, per germline. CDR3 length: 10 residues. The DNA for the CDR3 is TGTGCCAGCAGGGAGCAGGGGGCTAGTTTT. Residues: CASREQGASF.

The chain has TRBV19 and TRBJ2-1, with D perhaps matching TRBD2 (6 bases). This CDR3 contains 15 residues. Germline V gene sequence: CDR1 LNHDA, CDR2 SQIVND (reference sequence). V was trimmed by 4 bases and J by 0 bases, leaving 10 bases between them. This chain's CDR3 is CASSSLAFSYNEQFF. The CDR3 bases are TGTGCCAGTAGTAGTCTAGCGTTCTCCTACAATGAGCAGTTCTTC.